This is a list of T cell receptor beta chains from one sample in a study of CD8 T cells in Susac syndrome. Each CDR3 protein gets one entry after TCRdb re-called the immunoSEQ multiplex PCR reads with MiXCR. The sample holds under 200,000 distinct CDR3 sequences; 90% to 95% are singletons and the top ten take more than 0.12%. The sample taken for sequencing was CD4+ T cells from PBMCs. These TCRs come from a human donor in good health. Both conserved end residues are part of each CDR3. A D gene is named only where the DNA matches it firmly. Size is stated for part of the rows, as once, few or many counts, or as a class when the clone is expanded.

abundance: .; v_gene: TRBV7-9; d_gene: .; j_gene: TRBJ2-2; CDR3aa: CASSLTRTAGRELFF; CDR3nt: TGTGCCAGCAGCTTAACCCGAACCGCTGGGCGCGAGCTGTTTTTT
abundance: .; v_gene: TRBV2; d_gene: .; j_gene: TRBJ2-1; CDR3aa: CASSGLYNEQFF; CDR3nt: TGTGCCAGCAGTGGCCTCTACAATGAGCAGTTCTTC
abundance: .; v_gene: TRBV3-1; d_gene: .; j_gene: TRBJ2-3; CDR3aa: CASSLTSRGRGTDTQYF; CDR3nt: TGTGCCAGCAGCCTAACCTCTCGCGGCAGGGGCACAGATACGCAGTATTTT
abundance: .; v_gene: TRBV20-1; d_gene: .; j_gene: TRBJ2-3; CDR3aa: CSAREGVEQYF; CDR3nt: TGCAGTGCTAGAGAGGGGGTGGAGCAGTATTTT
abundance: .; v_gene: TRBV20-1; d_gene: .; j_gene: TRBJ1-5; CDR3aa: CSAARTNQPQHF; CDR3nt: TGCAGTGCGGCCCGAACTAATCAGCCCCAGCATTTT
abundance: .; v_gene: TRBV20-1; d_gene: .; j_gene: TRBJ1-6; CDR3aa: CSARQAFNSPLHF; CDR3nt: TGCAGTGCTAGGCAGGCGTTTAATTCACCCCTCCACTTT
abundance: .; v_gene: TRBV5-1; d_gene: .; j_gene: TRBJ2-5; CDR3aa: CASSLEGGPAETQYF; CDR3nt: TGCGCCAGCAGCCTGGAGGGGGGGCCGGCAGAGACCCAGTACTTC
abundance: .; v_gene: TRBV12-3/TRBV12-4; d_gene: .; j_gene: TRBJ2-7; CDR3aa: CASSSGYSYEQYF; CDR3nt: TGTGCCAGCAGTTCCGGCTACTCCTACGAGCAGTACTTC
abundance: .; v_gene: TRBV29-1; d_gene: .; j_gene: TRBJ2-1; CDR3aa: CSVDGQYNEQFF; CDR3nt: TGCAGCGTTGACGGACAGTACAATGAGCAGTTCTTC
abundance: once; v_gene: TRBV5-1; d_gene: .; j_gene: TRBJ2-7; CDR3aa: CASSLFGATTYEQYF; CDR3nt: TGCGCCAGCAGCTTGTTCGGCGCCACGACTTACGAGCAGTACTTC
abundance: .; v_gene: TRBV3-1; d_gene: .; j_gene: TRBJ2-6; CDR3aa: CASSQRPATSGANVLTF; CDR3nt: TGTGCCAGCAGCCAAAGGCCAGCAACCTCTGGGGCCAACGTCCTGACTTTC
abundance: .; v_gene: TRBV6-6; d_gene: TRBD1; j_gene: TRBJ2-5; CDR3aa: CASSPTGQGEYF; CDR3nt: TGTGCCAGCAGTCCGACCGGACAGGGAGAGTACTTC
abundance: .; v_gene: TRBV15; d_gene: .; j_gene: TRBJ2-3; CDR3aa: CATSRADTQYF; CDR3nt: TGTGCCACCAGCAGAGCGGATACGCAGTATTTT
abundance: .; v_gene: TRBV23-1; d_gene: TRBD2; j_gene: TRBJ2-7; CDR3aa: CASSQSSPSGAGEQYF; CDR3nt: TGCGCCAGCAGTCAATCGTCGCCTAGCGGGGCGGGGGAGCAGTACTTC
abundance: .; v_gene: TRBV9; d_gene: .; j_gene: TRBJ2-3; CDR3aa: CASRPVSTDTQYF; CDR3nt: TGTGCCAGCAGACCAGTTAGCACAGATACGCAGTATTTT
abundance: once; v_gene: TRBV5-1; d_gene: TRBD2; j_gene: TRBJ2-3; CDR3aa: CASSVTSDLDTQYF; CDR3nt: TGCGCCAGCAGCGTGACTAGCGACCTGGATACGCAGTATTTT
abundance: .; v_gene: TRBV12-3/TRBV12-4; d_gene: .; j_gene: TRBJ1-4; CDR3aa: CASSSNTGEKLFF; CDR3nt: TGTGCCAGCAGTTCAAACACAGGGGAAAAACTGTTTTTT
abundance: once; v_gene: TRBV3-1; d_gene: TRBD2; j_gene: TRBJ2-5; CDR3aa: CASSQDGAGGGGASETQYF; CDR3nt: TGTGCCAGCAGCCAAGATGGAGCGGGCGGCGGGGGGGCTTCAGAGACCCAGTACTTC
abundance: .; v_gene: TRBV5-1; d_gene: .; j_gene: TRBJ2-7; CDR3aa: CASSSGQFYEQYF; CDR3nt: TGCGCCAGCAGCTCCGGACAGTTCTACGAGCAGTACTTC
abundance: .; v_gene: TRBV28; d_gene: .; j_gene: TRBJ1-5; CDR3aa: CASSPVGQPQHF; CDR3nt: TGTGCCAGCAGTCCGGTGGGTCAGCCCCAGCATTTT
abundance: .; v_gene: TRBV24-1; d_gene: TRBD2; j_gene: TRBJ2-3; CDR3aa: CATSEPWTSGTDTQYF; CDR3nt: TGTGCCACCAGTGAACCGTGGACTAGCGGCACAGATACGCAGTATTTT
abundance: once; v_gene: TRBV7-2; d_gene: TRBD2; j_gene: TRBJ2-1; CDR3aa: CASSGMGTSGGPREQFF; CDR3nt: TGTGCCAGCAGCGGTATGGGGACTAGCGGGGGGCCCAGGGAGCAGTTCTTC
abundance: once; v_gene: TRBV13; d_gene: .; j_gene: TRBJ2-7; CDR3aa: CASSAGGAGTLRRQYF; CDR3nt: TGTGCCAGCAGTGCAGGGGGAGCGGGGACCCTACGAAGGCAGTACTTC
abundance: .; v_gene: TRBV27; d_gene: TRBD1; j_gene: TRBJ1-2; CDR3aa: CASSYDRVGYGYTF; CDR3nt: TGTGCCAGCAGTTACGACAGGGTTGGCTATGGCTACACCTTC
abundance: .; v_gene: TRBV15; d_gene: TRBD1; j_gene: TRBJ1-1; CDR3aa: CATSRGGTGNTEAFF; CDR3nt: TGTGCCACCAGCAGGGGCGGGACAGGTAACACTGAAGCTTTCTTT
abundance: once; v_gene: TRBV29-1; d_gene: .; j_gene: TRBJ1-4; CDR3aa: CSVFLHSEKLFF; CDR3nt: TGCAGCGTTTTCTTACATAGTGAAAAACTGTTTTTT
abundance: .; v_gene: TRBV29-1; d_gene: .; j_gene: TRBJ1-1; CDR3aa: CSVEEWGRPEAFF; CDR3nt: TGCAGCGTTGAAGAATGGGGGAGGCCTGAAGCTTTCTTT
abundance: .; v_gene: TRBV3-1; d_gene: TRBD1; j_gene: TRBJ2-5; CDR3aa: CASSQPGQGPQYF; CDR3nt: TGTGCCAGCAGCCAGCCGGGACAGGGACCCCAGTACTTC
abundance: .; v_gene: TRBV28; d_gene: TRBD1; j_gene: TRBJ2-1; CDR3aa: CASSPSPGQGNNEQFF; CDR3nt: TGTGCCAGCAGTCCCTCCCCGGGACAGGGTAACAATGAGCAGTTCTTC
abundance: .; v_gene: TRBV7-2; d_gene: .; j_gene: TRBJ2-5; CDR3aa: CASSLAWGAETQYF; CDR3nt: TGTGCCAGCAGCTTAGCGTGGGGTGCAGAGACCCAGTACTTC
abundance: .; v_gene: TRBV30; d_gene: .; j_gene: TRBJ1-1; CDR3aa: CAWSVALNTEAFF; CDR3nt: TGTGCCTGGAGTGTAGCCCTGAACACTGAAGCTTTCTTT
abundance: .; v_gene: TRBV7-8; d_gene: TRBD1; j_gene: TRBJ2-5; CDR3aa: CASSEGTGGQETQYF; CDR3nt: TGTGCCAGCAGCGAAGGGACAGGTGGACAAGAGACCCAGTACTTC
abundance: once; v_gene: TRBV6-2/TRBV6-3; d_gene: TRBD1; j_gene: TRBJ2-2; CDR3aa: CASRGTGHGELFF; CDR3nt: TGTGCCAGTAGAGGGACAGGGCACGGGGAGCTGTTTTTT